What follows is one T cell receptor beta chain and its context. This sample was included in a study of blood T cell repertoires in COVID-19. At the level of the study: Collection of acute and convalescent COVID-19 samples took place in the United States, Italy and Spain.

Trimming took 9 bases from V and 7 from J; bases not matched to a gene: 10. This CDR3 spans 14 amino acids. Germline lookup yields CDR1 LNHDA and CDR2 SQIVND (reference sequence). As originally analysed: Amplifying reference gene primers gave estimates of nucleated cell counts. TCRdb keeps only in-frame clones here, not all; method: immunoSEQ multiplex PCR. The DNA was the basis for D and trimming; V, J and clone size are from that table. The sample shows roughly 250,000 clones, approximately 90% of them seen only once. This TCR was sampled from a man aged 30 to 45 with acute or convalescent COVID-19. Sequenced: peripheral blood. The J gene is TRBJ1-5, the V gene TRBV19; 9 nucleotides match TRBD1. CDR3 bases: TGTGCCAGCGAGCCTACAGGGGGCGTACAGCCCCAGCATTTT. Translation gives CASEPTGGVQPQHF. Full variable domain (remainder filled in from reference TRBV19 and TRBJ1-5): DGGITQSPKYLFRKEGQNVTLSCEQNLNHDAMYWYRQDPGQGLRLIYYSQIVNDFQKGDIAEGYSVSREKKESFPLTVTSAQKNPTAFYLCASEPTGGVQPQHFGDGTRLSIL.